This T cell receptor beta chain stems from a study of shared clonotypes between healthy human individuals. About the research overall: CD8 memory received one plate per donor, CD8 naive two, CD4 memory three and CD4 naive three. Study results and caveats: What rarefaction showed was incomplete sorted-subset sequencing despite large depth.

Terminally differentiated effector memory CD45RA+ cells were left out of the naive CD8 fraction, which was CD45RO-negative and positively selected for CCR7. Genomic DNA belonging to each subset was distributed in equal measure over several immunoSEQ plates. The data were produced by immunoSEQ multiplex PCR, yet TCRdb's version contains in-frame clones alone and is incomplete. The sample includes roughly 2.1 million clones, roughly 91% of them seen just once. Details on this clone: Its antigen is unidentified.

Between the trimmed V and J ends, which lost 4 bases and 0 bases, there was a span of 15 bases. There are 16 residues in the CDR3. In germline, CDR1 is SGHVS, CDR2 FQNEAQ. Material for sequencing was naive CD8+ T cells from PBMCs. This sequence was found in a man aged 18-30 years in good health. Some clones in this sample may be carry-over from other donors' samples. The V gene is TRBV7-8, the J gene TRBJ1-1; weak D call: TRBD1 (5 bases). The CDR3: CASSWRTPHMNTEAFF. CDR3 coding DNA: TGTGCCAGCAGCTGGAGGACACCCCACATGAACACTGAAGCTTTCTTT.